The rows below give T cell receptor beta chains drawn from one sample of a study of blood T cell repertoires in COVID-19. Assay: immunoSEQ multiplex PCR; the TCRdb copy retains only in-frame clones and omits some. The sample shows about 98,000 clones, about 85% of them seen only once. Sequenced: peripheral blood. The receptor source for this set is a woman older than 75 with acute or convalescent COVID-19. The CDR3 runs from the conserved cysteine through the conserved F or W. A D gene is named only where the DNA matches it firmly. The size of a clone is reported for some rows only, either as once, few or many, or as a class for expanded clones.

DNA: TGTGCCTGGAGTCCGGGACAGACTTACGAGCAGTACTTC; CDR3: CAWSPGQTYEQYF; J: TRBJ2-7; D: TRBD1; V: TRBV30; size: NA
DNA: TGTGCCAGCAGTTTTTGGGGGGTGAACACTGAAGCTTTCTTT; CDR3: CASSFWGVNTEAFF; J: TRBJ1-1; D: NA; V: TRBV27; size: few
DNA: TGTGCCAGCAGTTACGACAGGGACAATGAGCAGTTCTTC; CDR3: CASSYDRDNEQFF; J: TRBJ2-1; D: TRBD1; V: TRBV6-5; size: NA
DNA: TGTGCTAGTGGTTTGGGTATTCAGACAGGGCCCGGGGAGCTGTTTTTT; CDR3: CASGLGIQTGPGELFF; J: TRBJ2-2; D: TRBD1; V: TRBV12-5; size: NA
DNA: TGTGCCAGCAGCTCACTCCGGGACACAAGATCTGGAAACACCATATATTTT; CDR3: CASSSLRDTRSGNTIYF; J: TRBJ1-3; D: NA; V: TRBV7-9; size: NA
DNA: TGTGCCAGTAGTACACCTACCGGGTACGGCTATGGCTACACCTTC; CDR3: CASSTPTGYGYGYTF; J: TRBJ1-2; D: NA; V: TRBV19; size: NA
DNA: TGTGCCAGTAGTATTTCCCTCAGTTATGGCTACACCTTC; CDR3: CASSISLSYGYTF; J: TRBJ1-2; D: NA; V: TRBV19; size: NA
DNA: TGTGCCAGCAGCACAATGACAACGAACACTGAAGCTTTCTTT; CDR3: CASSTMTTNTEAFF; J: TRBJ1-1; D: NA; V: TRBV5-6; size: many
DNA: TGTGCCAGCAGTTTAGGACAGGTCGGACCCCAGCATTTT; CDR3: CASSLGQVGPQHF; J: TRBJ1-5; D: TRBD1; V: TRBV28; size: NA
DNA: TGTGCCAGTAGTGAACCGGGACAGGGGGCGCGGGGGGCCAACGTCCTGACTTTC; CDR3: CASSEPGQGARGANVLTF; J: TRBJ2-6; D: TRBD1; V: TRBV19; size: few
DNA: TGTGCCAGCAGCTTAGCGGGGTCGGGGGGGAAGAACACTGAAGCTTTCTTT; CDR3: CASSLAGSGGKNTEAFF; J: TRBJ1-1; D: NA; V: TRBV7-8; size: NA
DNA: TGTGCCAGCAGCCTTTCCGGAGGACAGGGCTACACAGATACGCAGTATTTT; CDR3: CASSLSGGQGYTDTQYF; J: TRBJ2-3; D: TRBD1; V: TRBV7-3; size: NA
DNA: TGTGCCAGTAGTGTGAATTGGCAGGGCATAAATCAGCCCCAGCATTTT; CDR3: CASSVNWQGINQPQHF; J: TRBJ1-5; D: NA; V: TRBV19; size: once
DNA: TGTGCCAGCAGGCGGGACAGCAATCAGCCCCAGCATTTT; CDR3: CASRRDSNQPQHF; J: TRBJ1-5; D: NA; V: TRBV28; size: NA
DNA: TGTGCCACCAGTGATGGGAGGGGGGACGGAAACAATGAGCAGTTCTTC; CDR3: CATSDGRGDGNNEQFF; J: TRBJ2-1; D: NA; V: TRBV24-1; size: NA
DNA: TGTGCCAGCAACGGACTAGCGTTCGAGACCCAGTACTTC; CDR3: CASNGLAFETQYF; J: TRBJ2-5; D: TRBD2; V: TRBV2; size: NA
DNA: TGTGCCAGCAGTTTTGCGGGGGCGACCCAAGAGACCCAGTACTTC; CDR3: CASSFAGATQETQYF; J: TRBJ2-5; D: NA; V: TRBV27; size: once
DNA: TGTGCCAGCAGTCTCGACAGTTCTGGAAACACCATATATTTT; CDR3: CASSLDSSGNTIYF; J: TRBJ1-3; D: NA; V: TRBV6-5; size: NA
DNA: TGTGCCAGCAGCTCACGGACTAGCGGCGATGAGCAGTTCTTC; CDR3: CASSSRTSGDEQFF; J: TRBJ2-1; D: TRBD2; V: TRBV11-3; size: once
DNA: TGTGCCAGCTCTGGGCAGCTTAGTGGGGCCAACGTCCTGACTTTC; CDR3: CASSGQLSGANVLTF; J: TRBJ2-6; D: NA; V: TRBV6-5; size: once
DNA: TGTGCCAGTAGCCCCCGGTTGGGCAGCCCGCGGGATGCATACGATGGCTACACCTTC; CDR3: CASSPRLGSPRDAYDGYTF; J: TRBJ1-2; D: NA; V: TRBV19; size: NA
DNA: TGCGCCAGCAGCCAAGGGCCGGGACAGAACTATGGCTACACCTTC; CDR3: CASSQGPGQNYGYTF; J: TRBJ1-2; D: TRBD1; V: TRBV4-3; size: NA
DNA: TGCGCCAGCAGCCAAGATAGGACAGGGCAAGAGACCCAGTACTTC; CDR3: CASSQDRTGQETQYF; J: TRBJ2-5; D: TRBD1; V: TRBV4-3; size: NA
DNA: TGCAGTGCTAGGCGGGGCAAGGAAGCTTTCTTT; CDR3: CSARRGKEAFF; J: TRBJ1-1; D: NA; V: TRBV20-1; size: NA
DNA: TGTGCCAGCAGCCCCTACGGGAAGTCTAACTATGGCTACACCTTC; CDR3: CASSPYGKSNYGYTF; J: TRBJ1-2; D: NA; V: TRBV28; size: NA
DNA: TGTGCCAGCAGCCAAGCGACAGGGGGTCGTTCACCCCTCCACTTT; CDR3: CASSQATGGRSPLHF; J: TRBJ1-6; D: TRBD1; V: TRBV14; size: NA
DNA: TGCGCCAGCAGCTTAGCGGGCGGAGAGACCCAGTACTTC; CDR3: CASSLAGGETQYF; J: TRBJ2-5; D: NA; V: TRBV5-1; size: NA
DNA: TGTGCCACCAGCAGAGATCGGGGAGTGGGCAATGGTCCCACCTTC; CDR3: CATSRDRGVGNGPTF; J: TRBJ1-2; D: NA; V: TRBV15; size: NA
DNA: TGTGCCAGCAGCCAAACGACCGGGGGGGCAGGTACGCAGTATTTT; CDR3: CASSQTTGGAGTQYF; J: TRBJ2-3; D: TRBD2; V: TRBV5-4; size: NA
DNA: TGCGCCAGCAGCTTGGGTACGACAGGGAAAGGCTACACCTTC; CDR3: CASSLGTTGKGYTF; J: TRBJ1-2; D: TRBD1; V: TRBV5-1; size: NA
DNA: TGTGCCAGCAGCCACCGCAGTTTTCACTTC; CDR3: CASSHRSFHF; J: TRBJ2-5; D: NA; V: TRBV3-1/TRBV3-2; size: NA
DNA: TGCGCCAGCAGCCTACTAGCGGGGGGGGAAAAGACCCAGTACTTC; CDR3: CASSLLAGGEKTQYF; J: TRBJ2-5; D: TRBD2; V: TRBV5-1; size: NA
DNA: TGTGCCAGCAGCTTAGGCCGCCTAGCCAGCTCCTACGAGCAGTACTTC; CDR3: CASSLGRLASSYEQYF; J: TRBJ2-7; D: NA; V: TRBV7-2; size: NA
DNA: TGTGCCAGCTCCCTTCGGCGGGTTTACAATGAGCAGTTCTTC; CDR3: CASSLRRVYNEQFF; J: TRBJ2-1; D: NA; V: TRBV5-4; size: NA
DNA: TGTGCCAGCAGCCCTCAGGGGGACACGCAGTATTTT; CDR3: CASSPQGDTQYF; J: TRBJ2-3; D: TRBD1; V: TRBV7-2; size: NA
DNA: TGTGCCAGCAGCTCCACAGGTGACAATCAGCCCCAGCATTTT; CDR3: CASSSTGDNQPQHF; J: TRBJ1-5; D: NA; V: TRBV7-2; size: NA
DNA: TGTGCCAGTAGTACACAGGGGGCCGGGAACATTCAGTACTTC; CDR3: CASSTQGAGNIQYF; J: TRBJ2-4; D: TRBD1; V: TRBV19; size: NA
DNA: TGTGCCACCATGGGGACAGGCGGTTCACCCCTCCACTTT; CDR3: CATMGTGGSPLHF; J: TRBJ1-6; D: TRBD1; V: TRBV6-5; size: few
DNA: TGCGCCAGCAGCTCATCGGGGAACTACAATGAGCAGTTCTTC; CDR3: CASSSSGNYNEQFF; J: TRBJ2-1; D: NA; V: TRBV5-1; size: NA
DNA: TGCGCCAGTGGACAGGGAACAACTAATTCACCCCTCCACTTT; CDR3: CASGQGTTNSPLHF; J: TRBJ1-6; D: TRBD1; V: TRBV5-1; size: NA